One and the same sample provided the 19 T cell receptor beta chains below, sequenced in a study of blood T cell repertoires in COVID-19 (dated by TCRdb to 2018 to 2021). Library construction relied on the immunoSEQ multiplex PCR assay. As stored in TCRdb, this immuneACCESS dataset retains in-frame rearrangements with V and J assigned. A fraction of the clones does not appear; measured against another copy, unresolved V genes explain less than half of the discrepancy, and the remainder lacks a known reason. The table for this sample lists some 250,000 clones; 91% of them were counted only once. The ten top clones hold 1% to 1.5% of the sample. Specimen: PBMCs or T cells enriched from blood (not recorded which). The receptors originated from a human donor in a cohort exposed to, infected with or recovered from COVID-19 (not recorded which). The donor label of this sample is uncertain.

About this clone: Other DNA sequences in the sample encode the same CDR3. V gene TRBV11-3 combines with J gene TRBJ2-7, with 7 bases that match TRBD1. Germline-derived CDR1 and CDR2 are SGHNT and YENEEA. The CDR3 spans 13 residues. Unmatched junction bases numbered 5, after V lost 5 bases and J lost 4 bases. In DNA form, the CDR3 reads TGTGCCAGCAGCCCCGAGGGGGCTTACGAGCAGTACTTC. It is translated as CASSPEGAYEQYF.

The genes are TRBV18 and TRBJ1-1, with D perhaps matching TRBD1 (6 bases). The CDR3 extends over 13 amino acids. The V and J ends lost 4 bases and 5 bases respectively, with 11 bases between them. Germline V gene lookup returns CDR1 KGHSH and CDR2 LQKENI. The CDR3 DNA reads TGTGCCAGCTCACGGGACCAGGGGACTGAAGCTTTCTTT. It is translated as CASSRDQGTEAFF.

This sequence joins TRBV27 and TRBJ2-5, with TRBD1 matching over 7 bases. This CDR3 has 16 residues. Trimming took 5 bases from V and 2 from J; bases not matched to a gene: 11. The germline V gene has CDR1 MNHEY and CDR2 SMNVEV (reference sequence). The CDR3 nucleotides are TGTGCCAGCAGTACACTGACAGGGATGAGACAAGAGACCCAGTACTTC. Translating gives CASSTLTGMRQETQYF.

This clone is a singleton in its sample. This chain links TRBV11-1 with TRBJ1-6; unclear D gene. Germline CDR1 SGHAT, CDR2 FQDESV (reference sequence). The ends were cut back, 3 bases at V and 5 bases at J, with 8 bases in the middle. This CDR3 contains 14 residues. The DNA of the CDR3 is TGTGCCAGCAGCTTCGGGGAGAATAATTCACCCCTCCACTTT. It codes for CASSFGENNSPLHF.

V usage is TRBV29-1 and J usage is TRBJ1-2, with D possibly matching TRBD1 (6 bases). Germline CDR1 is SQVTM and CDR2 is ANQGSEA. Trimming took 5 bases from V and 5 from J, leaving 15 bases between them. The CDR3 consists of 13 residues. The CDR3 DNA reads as TGCAGCGTTCGGGACGTCAGGGGTTATGGCTACACCTTC. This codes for CSVRDVRGYGYTF. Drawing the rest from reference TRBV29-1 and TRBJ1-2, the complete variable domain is SAVISQKPSRDICQRGTSLTIQCQVDSQVTMMFWYRQQPGQSLTLIATANQGSEATYESGFVIDKFPISRPNLTFSTLTVSNMSPEDSSIYLCSVRDVRGYGYTFGSGTRLTVV.

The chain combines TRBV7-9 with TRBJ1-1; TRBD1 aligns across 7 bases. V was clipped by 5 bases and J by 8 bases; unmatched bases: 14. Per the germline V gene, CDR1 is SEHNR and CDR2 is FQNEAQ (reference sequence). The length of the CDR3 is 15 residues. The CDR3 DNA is TGTGCCAGCAGCCACTACGATCAGAGGGGGCAAGAAGCTTTCTTT. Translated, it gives CASSHYDQRGQEAFF.

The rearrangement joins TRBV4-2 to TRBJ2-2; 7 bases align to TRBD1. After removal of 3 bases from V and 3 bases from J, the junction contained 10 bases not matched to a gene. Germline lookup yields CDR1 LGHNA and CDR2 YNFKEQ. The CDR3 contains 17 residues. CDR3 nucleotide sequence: TGTGCCAGCAGCCATCAAATCAGGACAGGCGACACCGGGGAGCTGTTTTTT. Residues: CASSHQIRTGDTGELFF.

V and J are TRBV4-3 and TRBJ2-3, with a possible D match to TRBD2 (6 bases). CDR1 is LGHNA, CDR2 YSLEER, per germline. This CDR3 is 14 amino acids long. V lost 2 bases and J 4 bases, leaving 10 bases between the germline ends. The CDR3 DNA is TGCGCCAGCAGCCAACGGAGGGCGTCAGATACGCAGTATTTT. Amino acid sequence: CASSQRRASDTQYF.

CDR3 residues: CASSYSGRVDEKLFF. The DNA of the CDR3 is TGTGCCAGCAGTTACTCTGGGAGGGTCGATGAAAAACTGTTTTTT. The V call is TRBV6-5, the J call TRBJ1-4, with unresolved D. V gave up 0 bases and J gave up 6 bases, with 11 bases separating them. The CDR3 length is 15 residues. Germline V gene sequence: CDR1 MNHEY, CDR2 SVGAGI.

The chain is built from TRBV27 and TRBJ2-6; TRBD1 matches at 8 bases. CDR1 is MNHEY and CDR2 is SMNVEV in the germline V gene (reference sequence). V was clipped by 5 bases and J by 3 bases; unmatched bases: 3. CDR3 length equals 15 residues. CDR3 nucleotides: TGTGCCAGCAGTAAAGACAGGGGTGGGGCCAACGTCCTGACTTTC. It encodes CASSKDRGGANVLTF.

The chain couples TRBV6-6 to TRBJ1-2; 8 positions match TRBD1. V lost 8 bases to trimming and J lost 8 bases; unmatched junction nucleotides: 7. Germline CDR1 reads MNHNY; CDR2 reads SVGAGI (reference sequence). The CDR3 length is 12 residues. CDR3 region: CASGSTGEGYTF. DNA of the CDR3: TGTGCCAGCGGCTCGACAGGGGAAGGCTACACCTTC.

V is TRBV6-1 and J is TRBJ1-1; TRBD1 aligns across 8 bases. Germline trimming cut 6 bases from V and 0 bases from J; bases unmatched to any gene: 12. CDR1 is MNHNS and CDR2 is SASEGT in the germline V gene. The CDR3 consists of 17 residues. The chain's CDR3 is CASRERQGAQMNTEAFF. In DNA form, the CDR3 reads TGTGCCAGCAGGGAACGGCAGGGGGCCCAAATGAACACTGAAGCTTTCTTT.

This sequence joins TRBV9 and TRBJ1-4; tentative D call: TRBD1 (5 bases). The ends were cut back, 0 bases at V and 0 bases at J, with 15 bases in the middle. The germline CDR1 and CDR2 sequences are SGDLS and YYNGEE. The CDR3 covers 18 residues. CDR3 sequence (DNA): TGTGCCAGCAGCGTAGTCGGGGGTAGAGTGGCAACTAATGAAAAACTGTTTTTT. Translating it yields CASSVVGGRVATNEKLFF. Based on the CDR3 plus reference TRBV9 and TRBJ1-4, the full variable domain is DSGVTQTPKHLITATGQRVTLRCSPRSGDLSVYWYQQSLDQGLQFLIQYYNGEERAKGNILERFSAQQFPDLHSELNLSSLELGDSALYFCASSVVGGRVATNEKLFFGSGTQLSVL.

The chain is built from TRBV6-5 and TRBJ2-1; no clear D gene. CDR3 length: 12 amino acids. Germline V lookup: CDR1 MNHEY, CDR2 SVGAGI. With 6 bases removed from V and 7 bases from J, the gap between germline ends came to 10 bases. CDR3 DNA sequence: TGTGCCAGCAGACGGGTTCGGAATGAGCAGTTCTTC. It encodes CASRRVRNEQFF.

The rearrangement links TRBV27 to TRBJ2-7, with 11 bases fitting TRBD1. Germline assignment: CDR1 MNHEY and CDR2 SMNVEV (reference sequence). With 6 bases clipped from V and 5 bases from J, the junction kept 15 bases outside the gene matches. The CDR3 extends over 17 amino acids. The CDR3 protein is CASSHTRTGGNLDEQYF. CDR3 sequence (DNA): TGTGCCAGCAGCCATACCCGGACAGGGGGCAATCTCGACGAGCAGTACTTC.

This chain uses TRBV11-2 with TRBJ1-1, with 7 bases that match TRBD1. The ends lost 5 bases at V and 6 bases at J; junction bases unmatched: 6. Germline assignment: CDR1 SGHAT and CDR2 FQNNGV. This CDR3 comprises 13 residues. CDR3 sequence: CASSKQGWPEAFF. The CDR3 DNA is TGTGCCAGCAGCAAACAGGGGTGGCCTGAAGCTTTCTTT.

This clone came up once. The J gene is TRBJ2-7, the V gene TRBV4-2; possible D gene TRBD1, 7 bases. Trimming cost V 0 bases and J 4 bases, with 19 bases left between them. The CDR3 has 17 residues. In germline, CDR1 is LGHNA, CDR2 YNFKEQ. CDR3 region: CASSQEGGGGNMYEQYF. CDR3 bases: TGTGCCAGCAGCCAAGAAGGTGGAGGGGGCAATATGTACGAGCAGTACTTC.

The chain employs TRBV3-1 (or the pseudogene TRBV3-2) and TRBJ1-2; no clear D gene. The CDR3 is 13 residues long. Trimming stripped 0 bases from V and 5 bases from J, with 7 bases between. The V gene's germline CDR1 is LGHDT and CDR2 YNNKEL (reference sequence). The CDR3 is CASSQEARYGYTF. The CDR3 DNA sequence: TGTGCCAGCAGCCAAGAGGCCCGTTATGGCTACACCTTC.

The CDR3 sequence: CASSPPGLDTEAFF. CDR3 DNA sequence: TGTGCCAGCAGTCCGCCAGGCCTGGACACTGAAGCTTTCTTT. The chain uses TRBV27 and TRBJ1-1; no reliable D call. This CDR3 region has 14 residues. The germline gives CDR1 MNHEY, CDR2 SMNVEV (reference sequence). Trimming took 5 bases from V and 3 from J, leaving 13 bases between them.